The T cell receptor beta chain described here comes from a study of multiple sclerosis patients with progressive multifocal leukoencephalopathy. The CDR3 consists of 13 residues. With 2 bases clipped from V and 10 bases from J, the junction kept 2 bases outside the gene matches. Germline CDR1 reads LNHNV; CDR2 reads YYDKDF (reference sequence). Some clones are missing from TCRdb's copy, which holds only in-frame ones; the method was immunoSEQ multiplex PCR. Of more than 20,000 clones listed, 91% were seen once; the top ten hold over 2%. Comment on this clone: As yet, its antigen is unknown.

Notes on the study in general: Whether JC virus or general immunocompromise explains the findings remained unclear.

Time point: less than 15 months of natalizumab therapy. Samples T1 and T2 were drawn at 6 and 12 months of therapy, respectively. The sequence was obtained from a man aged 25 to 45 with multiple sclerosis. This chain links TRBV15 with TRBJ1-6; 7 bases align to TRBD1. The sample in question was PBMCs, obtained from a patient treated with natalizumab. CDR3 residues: CATSRTGDSPLHF. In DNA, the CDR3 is TGTGCCACCAGCAGAACAGGGGACTCACCCCTCCACTTT.